These 20 T cell receptor beta chains share one sample of origin, sequenced in a study of CD8+ T cells in alopecia areata. In each case, RNA was isolated and then reverse transcribed into cDNA as the sequencing template. Using immunoSEQ multiplex PCR, the repertoire was profiled, and TCRdb retains in-frame clones only, with some absent. The data show approximately 59,000 clones, with approximately 43% seen just once and about a sixth held by the top ten. Sequenced here: CD8+ T cells sorted from blood, sampled at week 0. The source of these receptors is a human donor with alopecia areata.

V is TRBV29-1 and J is TRBJ2-1, with 12 bases lining up with TRBD2. This CDR3 region has 15 residues. The ends lost 4 bases at V and 8 bases at J; junction bases unmatched: 9. In germline, CDR1 is SQVTM, CDR2 ANQGSEA. The CDR3 DNA sequence: TGCAGCGTTGGTTTACTAGCGGGAGGAGGGGATGAGCAGTTCTTC. Its protein is CSVGLLAGGGDEQFF.

The chain couples TRBV27 to TRBJ2-1; 7 nucleotides match TRBD2. Germline CDR1 reads MNHEY; CDR2 reads SMNVEV (reference sequence). CDR3 length: 19 amino acids. V gave up 2 bases and J gave up 0 bases; unmatched junction bases: 13. The CDR3: CASSLGLAVPLTSYNEQFF. Written as DNA, the CDR3 is TGTGCCAGCAGTTTAGGGCTAGCGGTTCCCCTAACCTCCTACAATGAGCAGTTCTTC.

The V and J genes are TRBV29-1 and TRBJ2-7; tentatively, D is TRBD2 (6 bases). The CDR3 is made up of 15 amino acids. CDR1 SQVTM and CDR2 ANQGSEA come from the germline V gene. Trimming stripped 0 bases from V and 0 bases from J, with 12 bases between. The CDR3 is CSVEDSRGNSYEQYF. CDR3 coding DNA: TGCAGCGTTGAAGATTCCCGGGGGAACTCCTACGAGCAGTACTTC.

The V and J genes are TRBV9 and TRBJ2-1; D may be TRBD2 (6 bases). Trimming removed 7 bases from V and 3 bases from J, with 11 bases in between. CDR3 length: 13 residues. From germline, CDR1 is SGDLS and CDR2 YYNGEE. CDR3: CASGLADYNEQFF. The CDR3, as DNA: TGTGCCAGCGGGTTAGCGGACTACAATGAGCAGTTCTTC.

There are a few counts of this clone. The junction differs from germline at one of its ends, possibly a read error. V is TRBV19 and J is TRBJ1-1, with a possible D match to TRBD1 (6 bases). Germline-derived CDR1 and CDR2 are LNHDA and SQIVND (reference sequence). The CDR3 length is 16 residues. The CDR3 here is CAGSIQSHVGDTEALF. The CDR3 region has the DNA TGTGCCGGTAGTATTCAGAGCCACGTCGGGGACACTGAAGCTCTCTTT.

V usage is TRBV27 and J usage is TRBJ2-7; D may match TRBD1 or TRBD2 (6 bases each). V lost 5 bases and J lost 7, with 24 bases in between. The CDR3 runs 16 residues. In germline, CDR1 is MNHEY, CDR2 SMNVEV (reference sequence). For the CDR3, the DNA is TGTGCCAGCAGTCAAACAGGGACTCTCTACTCACGGGAGCAGTACTTC. Its protein is CASSQTGTLYSREQYF.

This chain links TRBV21-1 with TRBJ2-5; TRBD2, the table's D call, lacks a check against the DNA. TRBV21-1 has pseudogene status. This CDR3 has 15 amino acids. The DNA for the CDR3 is TGTGCCAGCAGCAAAGCGGGAGAGCTCCGAGAGACCCAGTACTTC. The encoded protein is CASSKAGELRETQYF.

This clone was recorded once. The rearrangement joins TRBV27 to TRBJ2-2, with D perhaps TRBD1 or TRBD2 (5 bases each). This CDR3 spans 15 amino acids. V was shortened by 5 bases and J by 1 base, with 11 bases between the two germline ends. Germline V gene lookup returns CDR1 MNHEY and CDR2 SMNVEV (reference sequence). The CDR3 coding sequence is TGTGCCAGCAGTAACCGGGGCGTGAACACCGGGGAGCTGTTTTTT. Amino acid sequence: CASSNRGVNTGELFF.

This chain links TRBV29-1 with TRBJ2-1; 7 positions agree with TRBD1. The CDR3 runs 14 residues. The V and J ends lost 6 bases and 4 bases, in that order; junction bases with no gene match: 9. Germline-derived CDR1 and CDR2 are SQVTM and ANQGSEA. The CDR3 loop reads CSVHPGQIYNEQFF. For the CDR3, the DNA is TGCAGCGTCCATCCGGGACAGATATACAATGAGCAGTTCTTC.

V gene TRBV4-1 combines with J gene TRBJ1-4; D ambiguous. This CDR3 spans 14 amino acids. The germline V gene encodes CDR1 MGHRA and CDR2 YSYEKL. Trimming removed 4 bases from V and 11 bases from J, with 17 bases in between. The CDR3 is CASSLPGMEEKLFF. CDR3 nucleotides: TGCGCCAGCAGCCTCCCCGGTATGGAGGAGAAACTGTTTTTT.

V gene TRBV29-1 combines with J gene TRBJ2-5, with D hard to call. The CDR3 is 14 amino acids. The V end lost 0 bases, the J end lost 13 bases, and 21 bases lay between the germline ends. CDR1 and CDR2 from the germline V gene are SQVTM and ANQGSEA. CDR3 residues: CSVEDLQAPLSLYF. The CDR3 nucleotides read TGCAGCGTTGAAGATCTTCAGGCCCCCCTTTCGTTGTACTTC.

The chain is built from TRBV5-5 and TRBJ1-1; tentatively, D is TRBD1 (5 bases). The CDR3 runs to 13 residues. V lost 2 bases, J lost 5 bases, and 10 bases lay in between. The germline V gene has CDR1 SGHKS and CDR2 YYEKEE (reference sequence). The CDR3: CASSFLGATEAFF. DNA of the CDR3: TGTGCCAGCAGCTTCCTCGGGGCGACTGAAGCTTTCTTT.

This clone has only a few counts. The rearrangement joins TRBV7-9 to TRBJ2-3; perhaps TRBD2 as D (5 bases). V lost 2 bases and J 7 bases, leaving 16 bases between the germline ends. Per germline, CDR1 SEHNR and CDR2 FQNEAQ (reference sequence). The CDR3 is 15 residues long. CDR3 loop: CASSLSGSVGNTQYF. CDR3 bases: TGTGCCAGCAGCTTAAGCGGCTCGGTAGGGAATACGCAGTATTTT. The full variable domain, in which reference TRBV7-9 and TRBJ2-3 provide the parts outside the CDR3, is DTGVSQNPRHKITKRGQNVTFRCDPISEHNRLYWYRQTLGQGPEFLTYFQNEAQLEKSRLLSDRFSAERPKGSFSTLEIQRTEQGDSAMYLCASSLSGSVGNTQYFGPGTRLTVL.

This clone was seen at least ten times. V gene TRBV27 combines with J gene TRBJ2-3, with D tentatively TRBD1 (6 bases). Germline V gene data show CDR1 as MNHEY and CDR2 as SMNVEV (reference sequence). CDR3 size: 12 residues. V was shortened by 6 bases and J by 3 bases, with 7 bases between the two germline ends. The CDR3 sequence is CASRRGTDTQYF. The CDR3 DNA reads TGTGCCAGCAGGAGGGGGACAGATACGCAGTATTTT.

Comments on this clone: The junction does not match germline at one end; this may be a read error. The chain couples TRBV13 to TRBJ2-1; D is unclear. The CDR3 is made up of 14 amino acids. Germline CDR1 PRHDT, CDR2 FYEKMQ (reference sequence). The CDR3 spells CATSTDGSYNEQFF. Written as DNA, the CDR3 is TGTGCCACCAGCACCGACGGTTCCTACAATGAGCAGTTCTTC.

This clone occurred a few times. The gene calls are TRBV29-1 and TRBJ2-1; 7 nucleotides agree with TRBD1. The trim removed 7 bases at V and 7 bases at J, leaving 10 bases unmatched. Germline lookup yields CDR1 SQVTM and CDR2 ANQGSEA. This CDR3 has 13 amino acids. CDR3 sequence: CSESGQPGNEQFF. The CDR3 bases are TGCAGCGAATCGGGACAGCCAGGGAATGAGCAGTTCTTC.

This clone has a count of ten or more. The chain recombines TRBV19 with TRBJ2-7; D is unresolved. The CDR3 has 11 residues. Germline V gene data show CDR1 as LNHDA and CDR2 as SQIVND (reference sequence). Trimming left V 8 bases short and J 2 bases short, with 7 bases between. CDR3 residues: CASGETYEQYF. The DNA of the CDR3 is TGTGCCAGTGGAGAAACCTACGAGCAGTACTTC.

The chain combines TRBV15 with TRBJ2-3; 8 bases line up with TRBD2. This CDR3 is 15 amino acids long. Germline trimming cut 1 base from V and 4 bases from J; bases unmatched to any gene: 4. The V gene's germline CDR1 is LNHNV and CDR2 YYDKDF (reference sequence). The CDR3 sequence: CATSRVGRGADTQYF. For the CDR3, the DNA is TGTGCCACCAGCAGAGTCGGGAGGGGAGCAGATACGCAGTATTTT.

The chain carries TRBV4-1 and TRBJ1-5; TRBD1 matches 7 bases. The junction had 10 bases not matched to a gene; V was cut back by 4 bases and J by 7 bases. Germline assignment: CDR1 MGHRA and CDR2 YSYEKL. This CDR3 is 15 amino acids long. In nucleotides, the CDR3 is TGCGCCAGCAGCCTGAGACAGGGATTGGAGCAGCCCCAGCATTTT. The encoded protein is CASSLRQGLEQPQHF.

The V gene is TRBV4-1, the J gene TRBJ1-1; tentative D call: TRBD1 (5 bases). V was trimmed by 4 bases and J by 4 bases, leaving 13 bases between them. The CDR3 is made up of 14 amino acids. Per the germline V gene, CDR1 is MGHRA and CDR2 is YSYEKL. The CDR3 DNA sequence: TGCGCCAGCAGCCTCCATTTCGGGGCCACTGAAGCTTTCTTT. Amino acid sequence: CASSLHFGATEAFF.